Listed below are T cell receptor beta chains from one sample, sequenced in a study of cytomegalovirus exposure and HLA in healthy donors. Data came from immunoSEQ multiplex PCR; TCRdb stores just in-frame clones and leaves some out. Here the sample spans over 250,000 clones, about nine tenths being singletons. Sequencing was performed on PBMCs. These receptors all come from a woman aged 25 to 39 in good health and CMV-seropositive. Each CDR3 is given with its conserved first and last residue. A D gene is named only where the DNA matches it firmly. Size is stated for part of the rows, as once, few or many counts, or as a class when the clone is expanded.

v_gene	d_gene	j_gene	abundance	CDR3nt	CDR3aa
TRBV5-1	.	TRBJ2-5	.	TGCGCCAGCAGCTTGGCGGCAGAAGAGACCCAGTACTTC	CASSLAAEETQYF
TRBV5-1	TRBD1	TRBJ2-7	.	TGCGCCAGCAGCTTGGCCACAGGGGGTCCCCCCTACGAGCAGTACTTC	CASSLATGGPPYEQYF
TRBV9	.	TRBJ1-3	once	TGTGCCAGCAGCTCCCTAGGCGCGGAGACCGGAAACACCATATATTTT	CASSSLGAETGNTIYF
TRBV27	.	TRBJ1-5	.	TGTGCCAGCAGTTTTGCGGGGGTCGGCAATCAGCCCCAGCATTTT	CASSFAGVGNQPQHF
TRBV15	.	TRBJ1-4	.	TGTGCCACCAGCAGAGATTACAGGCTTAATGAAAAACTGTTTTTT	CATSRDYRLNEKLFF
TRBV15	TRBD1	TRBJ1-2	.	TGTGCCACCAGCAGGGACAGGGGCGGTGGCTACACCTTC	CATSRDRGGGYTF
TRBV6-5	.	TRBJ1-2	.	TGTGCCAGCAGTCGGACAGCCTTCTATGGCTACACCTTC	CASSRTAFYGYTF
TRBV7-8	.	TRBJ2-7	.	TGTGCCAGCAGCCCACGGCTGGACCTGCGCTACGAGCAGTACTTC	CASSPRLDLRYEQYF
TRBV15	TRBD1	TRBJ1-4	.	TGTGCCACCAGCAGCAGGGGGGCATCAACCATCATTTCTGAAAAACTGTTTTTT	CATSSRGASTIISEKLFF
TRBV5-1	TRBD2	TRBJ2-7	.	TGCGCCAGCAGCTTGGAGCGGGGACTACTAGCGGTCGAGCAGTACTTC	CASSLERGLLAVEQYF